These T cell receptor beta chains were read from a single sample in a study of blood T cell repertoires in COVID-19. Clones were sequenced by immunoSEQ multiplex PCR, and TCRdb holds only the in-frame ones, with some missing. The sample holds 150,000 to 200,000 clones; approximately 79% are singletons and the top ten take more than 25%. The sample taken for sequencing was peripheral blood. The receptors come from a woman in her sixties or seventies with acute or convalescent COVID-19. Each CDR3 is given with its conserved first and last residue. Each record gives: V gene, CDR3 protein.

v_call: TRBV7-9
cdr3_aa: CASSLGPVNNSPLHF

v_call: TRBV19
cdr3_aa: CASSGHSATGELFF

v_call: TRBV30
cdr3_aa: CAWSALAGGSDTQYF

v_call: TRBV5-8
cdr3_aa: CASSFRGGASVRELFF

v_call: TRBV7-2
cdr3_aa: CASKQGAQAVEKLFF

v_call: TRBV6-5
cdr3_aa: CASTRVQISGNTIYF

v_call: TRBV9
cdr3_aa: CASSVGGQGGSYTF

v_call: TRBV24-1
cdr3_aa: CATSSLAGGQETQYF

v_call: TRBV5-6
cdr3_aa: CASSFSGNTEAFF

v_call: TRBV27
cdr3_aa: CASSLGQVTDTQYF

v_call: TRBV6-5
cdr3_aa: CATKPQGATNEKLFF

v_call: TRBV25-1
cdr3_aa: CASSRRGDTEAFF

v_call: TRBV5-6
cdr3_aa: CASNSRSSGNTIYF

v_call: TRBV30
cdr3_aa: CAWSLGLAEYNEQFF

v_call: TRBV27
cdr3_aa: CASSWRGDTQYF

v_call: TRBV29-1
cdr3_aa: CSVDSSGRGGDTQYF

v_call: TRBV10-3
cdr3_aa: CATGGSTYNEQFF

v_call: TRBV3-1/TRBV3-2
cdr3_aa: CASSPRTPGGEDTQYF

v_call: TRBV19
cdr3_aa: CASKGQGAGANVLTF

v_call: TRBV10-3
cdr3_aa: CAISAAGGPTDTQYF

v_call: TRBV6-5
cdr3_aa: CAIEGQGGEKLFF

v_call: TRBV24-1
cdr3_aa: CATSEVDSYGYTF

v_call: TRBV7-9
cdr3_aa: CATDREGRRGETQYF

v_call: TRBV27
cdr3_aa: CASSPRGSGAYEQYF

v_call: TRBV24-1
cdr3_aa: CATSESRLAGGAVTGELFF

v_call: TRBV7-7
cdr3_aa: CASSHGTANTGELFF

v_call: TRBV6-1
cdr3_aa: CASSVPDGGGGDTEAFF

v_call: TRBV5-8
cdr3_aa: CASSFLGTGTSTYEQYF

v_call: TRBV5-1
cdr3_aa: CASSLVGGQPEGSEAFF

v_call: TRBV18
cdr3_aa: CASSQGWTGVKLFF

v_call: TRBV30
cdr3_aa: CAWSVRQPNQPQHF

v_call: TRBV20-1
cdr3_aa: CSAYREYEQYF

v_call: TRBV6-5
cdr3_aa: CASNPSGNQETQYF

v_call: TRBV5-1
cdr3_aa: CASSSFDSSGETGELFF

v_call: TRBV5-5
cdr3_aa: CASSLASGFYQETQYF

v_call: TRBV5-4
cdr3_aa: CASSLGSAGAYEQYF

v_call: TRBV11-2
cdr3_aa: CASSRATKETQYF

v_call: TRBV30
cdr3_aa: CAWANYRVIRSGTEAFF

v_call: TRBV29-1
cdr3_aa: CSVEEYGYTF

v_call: TRBV4-2
cdr3_aa: CASSQDLRSQRGRAGELFF

v_call: TRBV7-3
cdr3_aa: CASSSVDTADTQYF

v_call: TRBV7-9
cdr3_aa: CASSLEDAGSGELFF

v_call: TRBV2
cdr3_aa: CASSRDRGSGNTIYF

v_call: TRBV19
cdr3_aa: CASSPQAGGVGELFF

v_call: TRBV24-1
cdr3_aa: CATSDWTRRSDTQYF

v_call: TRBV5-4
cdr3_aa: CASSLGTGGGYEKLFF

v_call: TRBV3-1/TRBV3-2
cdr3_aa: CASSQDGGPGNTIYF

v_call: TRBV6-2/TRBV6-3
cdr3_aa: CASSYGTSGDTQYF

v_call: TRBV25-1
cdr3_aa: CASSQGGNTEAFF

v_call: TRBV29-1
cdr3_aa: CSVSSGQGDYGYTF

v_call: TRBV7-9
cdr3_aa: CASSLTSAGYEQYF

v_call: TRBV30
cdr3_aa: CAWSYRVGQPQHF

v_call: TRBV19
cdr3_aa: CASSIDSRLGVPFYNEQFF